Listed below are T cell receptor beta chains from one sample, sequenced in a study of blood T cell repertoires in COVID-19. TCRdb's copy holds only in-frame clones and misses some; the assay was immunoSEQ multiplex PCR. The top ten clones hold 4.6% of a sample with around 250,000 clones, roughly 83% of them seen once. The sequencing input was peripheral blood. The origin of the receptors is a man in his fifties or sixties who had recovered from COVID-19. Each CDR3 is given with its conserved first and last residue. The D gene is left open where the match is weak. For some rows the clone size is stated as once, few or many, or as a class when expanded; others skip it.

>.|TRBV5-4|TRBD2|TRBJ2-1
CASSDGLAGARYNEQFF
TGTGCCAGCAGCGACGGACTAGCGGGGGCACGATACAATGAGCAGTTCTTC
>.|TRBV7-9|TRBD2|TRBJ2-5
CASLGWLAGAQETQYF
TGTGCCAGCTTAGGTTGGCTAGCGGGGGCTCAAGAGACCCAGTACTTC
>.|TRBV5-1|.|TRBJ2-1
CASSLESLEQFF
TGCGCCAGCAGCTTGGAGAGTCTTGAGCAGTTCTTC
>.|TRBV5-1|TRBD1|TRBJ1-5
CASSLGTGERQPQHF
TGCGCCAGCAGCTTGGGGACAGGGGAACGGCAGCCCCAGCATTTT
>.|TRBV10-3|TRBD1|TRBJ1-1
CAISELTGGGTEAFF
TGTGCCATCAGTGAGTTGACAGGGGGGGGCACTGAAGCTTTCTTT
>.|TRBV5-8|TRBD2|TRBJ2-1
CASSDGLARYNEQFF
TGTGCCAGCAGCGACGGACTAGCGCGCTACAATGAGCAGTTCTTC
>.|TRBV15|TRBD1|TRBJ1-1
CATSRSGTGAFGTEAFF
TGTGCCACCAGCAGGTCCGGGACAGGGGCGTTTGGCACTGAAGCTTTCTTT
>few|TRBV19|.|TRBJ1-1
CASREAGWRNTEAFF
TGTGCCAGTAGAGAGGCGGGCTGGAGGAACACTGAAGCTTTCTTT
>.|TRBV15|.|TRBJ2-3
CATSRDRGVGTDTQYF
TGTGCCACCAGCAGAGATCGGGGAGTTGGCACAGATACGCAGTATTTT
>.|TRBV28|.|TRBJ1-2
CASSLGTPGADF
TGTGCCAGCAGCCTCGGGACACCTGGGGCAGACTTC